The 29 T cell receptor beta chains below were found in one sample sequenced in a study of blood T cell repertoires in COVID-19. This table comes from immunoSEQ multiplex PCR, and its TCRdb copy is limited to in-frame clones, with some not included. Of tens of thousands of clones listed, about 88% are singletons. The sequenced sample consisted of peripheral blood. The source of these receptors is a man aged 55 to 70 with acute or convalescent COVID-19.

This sequence joins TRBV6-4 and TRBJ2-1; TRBD1 might be the D (6 bases). Germline V gene sequence: CDR1 MRHNA, CDR2 SNTAGT. The ends were cut back, 1 base at V and 4 bases at J, with 17 bases in the middle. The CDR3 length is 17 residues. In nucleotides, the CDR3 is TGTGCCAGCAGTGACTTGGTCGCCAGGGGCCATTACAATGAGCAGTTCTTC. It specifies CASSDLVARGHYNEQFF.

The rearrangement joins TRBV6-5 to TRBJ1-2, with TRBD1 identical over 7 bases. The germline gives CDR1 MNHEY, CDR2 SVGAGI. V was pared by 7 bases and J by 2 bases, with 7 bases of the junction left unmatched. The CDR3 consists of 14 residues. The chain's CDR3 is CASKQGPENYGYTF. The CDR3 DNA follows: TGTGCCAGCAAACAGGGGCCGGAGAACTATGGCTACACCTTC.

The genes are TRBV6-2 or TRBV6-3 and TRBJ2-2, with 7 positions matching TRBD2. The CDR3 consists of 18 residues. Trimming cost V 0 bases and J 0 bases; bases outside gene matches: 7. Germline V lookup: CDR1 MNHEY, CDR2 SVGEGT. DNA for the CDR3: TGTGCCAGCAGTTACTCGGGACTAATAGACGCGAACACCGGGGAGCTGTTTTTT. Amino acid sequence: CASSYSGLIDANTGELFF.

The gene calls are TRBV6-5 and TRBJ1-1; TRBD1 might be the D (6 bases). The germline CDR1 and CDR2 sequences are MNHEY and SVGAGI. V was shortened by 4 bases and J by 4 bases, with 16 bases between the two germline ends. CDR3 length: 15 amino acids. The CDR3 is CASSLGTSRGTEAFF. CDR3 sequence (DNA): TGTGCCAGCAGTTTGGGGACATCCAGGGGCACTGAAGCTTTCTTT.

This chain connects TRBV12-5 to TRBJ2-3; 10 nucleotides match TRBD2. Germline assignment: CDR1 LGHNT and CDR2 FRNRAP. The CDR3 contains 15 residues. The V and J ends lost 1 base and 7 bases, in that order; junction bases with no gene match: 5. CDR3 DNA: TGTGCTAGTGGTTTGGGAGCGGGGGGGCCGAATACGCAGTATTTT. Encoded protein: CASGLGAGGPNTQYF.

The chain uses TRBV2 and TRBJ1-5, with D possibly being TRBD1 (5 bases). With 7 bases removed from V and 4 bases from J, the gap between germline ends came to 14 bases. CDR3 length: 14 amino acids. Per germline, CDR1 SNHLY and CDR2 FYNNEI. CDR3 residues: CASTGQQENQPQHF. The CDR3 DNA is TGTGCCAGCACCGGGCAACAGGAAAATCAGCCCCAGCATTTT. The whole variable domain, remainder taken from reference TRBV2 and TRBJ1-5, is EPEVTQTPSHQVTQMGQEVILRCVPISNHLYFYWYRQILGQKVEFLVSFYNNEISEKSEIFDDQFSVERPDGSNFTLKIRSTKLEDSAMYFCASTGQQENQPQHFGDGTRLSIL.

The chain recombines TRBV5-1 with TRBJ1-2; D remains unclear. CDR1 is SGHRS, CDR2 YFSETQ, per germline. This CDR3 region has 14 residues. V was trimmed by 1 base and J by 1 base, leaving 8 bases between them. CDR3 protein: CASSLSTNNYGYTF. The CDR3 DNA reads as TGCGCCAGCAGCTTGTCTACGAATAACTATGGCTACACCTTC.

The J gene is TRBJ2-1, the V gene TRBV5-1; D is uncertain. The germline V and J ends were trimmed by 0 bases and 8 bases, with 6 bases remaining between them. The CDR3 covers 12 residues. The V gene's germline CDR1 is SGHRS and CDR2 YFSETQ. The CDR3 here is CASSLGQDEQFF. Here the CDR3 DNA reads TGCGCCAGCAGCTTGGGACAAGATGAGCAGTTCTTC.

The chain carries TRBV18 and TRBJ1-2; perhaps TRBD1 as D (6 bases). Germline V gives CDR1 KGHSH, CDR2 LQKENI. The CDR3 is 14 amino acids. V lost 3 bases and J lost 3, with 11 bases in between. The CDR3 reads CASSPKGDDYGYTF. DNA of the CDR3: TGTGCCAGCTCACCGAAGGGGGACGACTATGGCTACACCTTC.

This chain joins TRBV2 and TRBJ1-3; a weak D match, TRBD1 (6 bases). Trimming cost V 8 bases and J 1 base, with 9 bases left between them. Germline V gives CDR1 SNHLY, CDR2 FYNNEI. The CDR3 is 13 residues long. The CDR3 here is CASQQGSGNTIYF. The CDR3 region has the DNA TGTGCCAGCCAACAGGGATCTGGAAACACCATATATTTT.

This clone occurred once. The rearrangement links TRBV24-1 to TRBJ1-1; TRBD1 aligns across 7 bases. V gave up 5 bases and J gave up 1 base; unmatched junction bases: 0. The CDR3 is 13 residues long. Germline CDR1 reads KGHDR; CDR2 reads SFDVKD. For the CDR3, the DNA is TGTGCCACCAGTGGACAGGGGAACACTGAAGCTTTCTTT. It is translated as CATSGQGNTEAFF.

V usage is TRBV25-1 and J usage is TRBJ1-3; no definite D call. This CDR3 is 14 amino acids long. Per the germline V gene, CDR1 is MGHDK and CDR2 is SYGVNS. V was pared by 7 bases and J by 0 bases, with 10 bases between. CDR3 bases: TGTGCCAGCACATCCGCGGTCTCTGGAAACACCATATATTTT. Amino acid sequence: CASTSAVSGNTIYF.

This clone was picked up one time. The V gene is TRBV5-1, the J gene TRBJ1-3, with 8 bases matching TRBD1. J gave up 2 bases and V 0 bases, and 4 bases lay outside the gene matches. The CDR3 covers 16 residues. CDR1 is SGHRS, CDR2 YFSETQ, per germline. The CDR3 sequence is CASSLVQGGPGNTIYF. The CDR3 DNA sequence: TGCGCCAGCAGCTTGGTACAGGGGGGCCCTGGAAACACCATATATTTT.

V and J are TRBV2 and TRBJ1-4; TRBD1 matches 9 bases. Germline V lookup: CDR1 SNHLY, CDR2 FYNNEI. The J segment lost 3 bases and the V segment lost 6 bases, leaving 5 bases of the junction unmatched. The CDR3 covers 15 residues. CDR3 loop: CASRSGTGPNEKLFF. The DNA for the CDR3 is TGTGCCAGCAGGTCCGGGACAGGGCCTAATGAAAAACTGTTTTTT.

In this sample, this clone is medium-sized. The CDR3 coding sequence is TGTGCCAGCAGCTTGCGACTAGCGGGGGGAGGAGATACGCAGTATTTT. Translating gives CASSLRLAGGGDTQYF. The chain recombines TRBV5-6 with TRBJ2-3; 13 bases line up with TRBD2. The J segment lost 5 bases and the V segment lost 1 base, leaving 4 bases of the junction unmatched. The CDR3 covers 16 residues. Looked up from germline, CDR1 is SGHDT and CDR2 is YYEEEE.

The rearrangement uses TRBV12-5 and TRBJ2-1, with 8 nucleotides matching TRBD2. The CDR3 loop spans 18 amino acids. V was clipped by 2 bases and J by 3 bases; unmatched bases: 12. The germline V gene has CDR1 LGHNT and CDR2 FRNRAP. CDR3 nucleotides: TGTGCTAGTGGTTTGAACGAGCGAGCGGGGGTGTTCTACAATGAGCAGTTCTTC. It specifies CASGLNERAGVFYNEQFF.

V gene TRBV19 combines with J gene TRBJ2-7; D remains unclear. This CDR3 is built from 14 residues. Trimming took off 7 bases at V and 0 bases at J, with 13 bases between the two ends. Per the germline V gene, CDR1 is LNHDA and CDR2 is SQIVND (reference sequence). This CDR3 is CASTPVGNSYEQYF. Written as DNA, the CDR3 is TGTGCCAGTACCCCGGTGGGCAACTCCTACGAGCAGTACTTC.

This chain connects TRBV6-5 to TRBJ1-5, with TRBD1 as a possible D gene (6 bases). The CDR3 consists of 15 residues. Germline CDR1 and CDR2: MNHEY and SVGAGI. Trimming pared 6 bases from V and 6 bases from J, leaving 18 bases between. The CDR3 spells CASSASGGAVQPQHF. The DNA of the CDR3 is TGTGCCAGCAGCGCCTCGGGGGGGGCTGTTCAGCCCCAGCATTTT.

In this sample, this clone turned up a few times. The rearrangement uses TRBV6-1 and TRBJ1-2, with D uncertain. CDR1 and CDR2 from the germline V gene are MNHNS and SASEGT. With 3 bases removed from V and 4 bases from J, the gap between germline ends came to 3 bases. The length of the CDR3 is 11 residues. CDR3 DNA: TGTGCCAGCAGTGACCGCTATGGCTACACCTTC. Its translation: CASSDRYGYTF.

V usage is TRBV11-2 and J usage is TRBJ1-1, with 10 bases lining up with TRBD1. CDR3 size: 18 residues. Trimming cost V 4 bases and J 1 base; bases outside gene matches: 12. Germline V gives CDR1 SGHAT, CDR2 FQNNGV. Written as DNA, the CDR3 is TGTGCCAGCAGCTCAAGTTTAGGACAGGGGGGGAAGAACACTGAAGCTTTCTTT. It is translated as CASSSSLGQGGKNTEAFF.

CDR3 residues: CASSEEGAVGNTIYF. CDR3 DNA sequence: TGTGCCAGCAGTGAGGAGGGGGCAGTTGGAAACACCATATATTTT. The chain joins TRBV25-1 to TRBJ1-3; 7 bases line up with TRBD1. V dropped 3 bases and J dropped 3; count of bases not matched to a gene: 5. Germline V CDR1 and CDR2: MGHDK, SYGVNS. This CDR3 is 15 amino acids long.

This chain links TRBV15 with TRBJ2-7; D remains unclear. Germline CDR1 reads LNHNV; CDR2 reads YYDKDF (reference sequence). V was clipped by 0 bases and J by 0 bases, with 6 bases between them. The CDR3 runs to 14 residues. In DNA form, the CDR3 reads TGTGCCACCAGCAGAGACAGGCGCTCCTACGAGCAGTACTTC. This gives the protein CATSRDRRSYEQYF.

This clone was detected a few times. The V gene is TRBV6-5, the J gene TRBJ1-5; 9 nucleotides line up with TRBD1. In germline, CDR1 is MNHEY, CDR2 SVGAGI. With 5 bases clipped from V and 4 bases from J, the junction kept 6 bases outside the gene matches. This CDR3 comprises 15 residues. In DNA, the CDR3 is TGTGCCAGCAGTCGGGACAGGGAGGGTAATCAGCCCCAGCATTTT. Translation: CASSRDREGNQPQHF.

This chain joins TRBV19 and TRBJ2-2; D is possibly TRBD2 (5 bases). This CDR3 has 19 residues. Germline CDR1 LNHDA, CDR2 SQIVND (reference sequence). Trimming left V 9 bases short and J 1 base short, with 27 bases between. CDR3 loop: CARREHDGEFLLNTGELFF. The CDR3 DNA reads TGTGCCAGGAGAGAGCACGACGGGGAATTCTTGTTGAACACCGGGGAGCTGTTTTTT.

The gene calls are TRBV21-1 and TRBJ1-6; TRBD1, the D gene given by the table, was not confirmed from the DNA. TRBV21-1 is given as a pseudogene. The CDR3 covers 15 residues. The CDR3 loop reads CASSKGQGEYSPLHF. The CDR3 DNA reads as TGTGCCAGCAGCAAAGGACAGGGCGAATATTCACCCCTCCACTTT.

The chain uses TRBV5-1 and TRBJ1-3; 7 nucleotides align to TRBD1. With 7 bases clipped from V and 4 bases from J, the junction kept 5 bases outside the gene matches. Germline V gene sequence: CDR1 SGHRS, CDR2 YFSETQ. The CDR3 is made up of 13 amino acids. As DNA, the CDR3 is TGCGCCAGCCAACCGGGACAGGGAAACACCATATATTTT. It translates to CASQPGQGNTIYF.

The rearrangement links TRBV5-1 to TRBJ2-3; possibly TRBD2 for D (7 bases). The CDR3 runs 15 residues. V lost 4 bases to trimming and J lost 9 bases, with 21 bases between them. Germline loops: CDR1 SGHRS, CDR2 YFSETQ. The CDR3: CASSAGGPYRDTQYF. Here the CDR3 DNA reads TGCGCCAGCAGCGCCGGGGGGCCATACCGAGACACGCAGTATTTT.

The rearrangement uses TRBV12-5 and TRBJ2-2, with 8 bases matching TRBD1. CDR1 LGHNT and CDR2 FRNRAP come from the germline V gene. After removal of 2 bases from V and 4 bases from J, the junction contained 9 bases not matched to a gene. The CDR3 is made up of 17 amino acids. The CDR3 DNA follows: TGTGCTAGTGGTTTGACATACAGGGGGTTGGGCACCGGGGAGCTGTTTTTT. Translation: CASGLTYRGLGTGELFF. The full variable domain, its missing parts supplied by reference TRBV12-5 and TRBJ2-2, is DARVTQTPRHKVTEMGQEVTMRCQPILGHNTVFWYRQTMMQGLELLAYFRNRAPLDDSGMPKDRFSAEMPDATLATLKIQPSEPRDSAVYFCASGLTYRGLGTGELFFGEGSRLTVL.

This clone was recorded once. V is TRBV7-8 and J is TRBJ1-1; 10 bases map to TRBD1. Germline CDR1 and CDR2: SGHVS and FQNEAQ. The CDR3 is 15 amino acids. V lost 5 bases to trimming and J lost 5 bases; unmatched junction nucleotides: 8. As DNA, the CDR3 is TGTGCCAGCAGCCTTATCCGGACAGGGGGAACTGAAGCTTTCTTT. Amino acids: CASSLIRTGGTEAFF. The variable domain in full, completed from reference TRBV7-8 and TRBJ1-1, reads GAGVSQSPRYKVAKRGQDVALRCDPISGHVSLFWYQQALGQGPEFLTYFQNEAQLDKSGLPSDRFFAERPEGSVSTLKIQRTQQEDSAVYLCASSLIRTGGTEAFFGQGTRLTVV.